This T cell receptor (beta chain) came from a study of blood T cell repertoires in COVID-19. Background on the study: Samples came from the United States, Italy and Spain, spanning acute and convalescent COVID-19. T cells, B-cell-depleted T cells, or PBMCs supplied cDNA or gDNA.

Trimming shortened V by 3 bases and J by 8 bases, and 10 bases separated the two germline ends. The CDR3 contains 12 residues. Per the authors' pipeline: From reference gene primer amplification, estimates of nucleated cell counts were derived. Data came from immunoSEQ multiplex PCR; TCRdb stores just in-frame clones and leaves some out. The V and J calls and the clone size are those of that table, but D and trimming were determined from the DNA. The table lists around 60,000 clones, 88% of them singletons. Sequencing input: peripheral blood. This rearrangement joins TRBV12-3 or TRBV12-4 to TRBJ1-2; D might be TRBD1 (6 bases). This TCR was sampled from a man in his sixties or seventies with acute or convalescent COVID-19. The CDR3 sequence is CASSLAGVGYTF. The CDR3 bases are TGTGCCAGCAGTTTGGCAGGGGTCGGCTACACCTTC.